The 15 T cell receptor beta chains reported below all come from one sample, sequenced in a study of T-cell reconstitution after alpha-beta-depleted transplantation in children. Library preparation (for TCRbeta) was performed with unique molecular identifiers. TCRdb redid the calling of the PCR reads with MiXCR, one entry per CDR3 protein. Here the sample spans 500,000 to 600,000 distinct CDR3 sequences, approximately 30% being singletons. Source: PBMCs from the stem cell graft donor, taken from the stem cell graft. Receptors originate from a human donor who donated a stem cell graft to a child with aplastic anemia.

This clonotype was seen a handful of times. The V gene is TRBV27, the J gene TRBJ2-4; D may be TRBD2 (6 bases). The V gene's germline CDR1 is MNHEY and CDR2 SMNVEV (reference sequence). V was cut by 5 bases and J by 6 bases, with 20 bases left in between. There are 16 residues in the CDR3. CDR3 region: CASSARTGPGLNIQYF. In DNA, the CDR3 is TGTGCCAGCAGTGCCAGGACGGGGCCGGGACTAAACATTCAGTACTTC.

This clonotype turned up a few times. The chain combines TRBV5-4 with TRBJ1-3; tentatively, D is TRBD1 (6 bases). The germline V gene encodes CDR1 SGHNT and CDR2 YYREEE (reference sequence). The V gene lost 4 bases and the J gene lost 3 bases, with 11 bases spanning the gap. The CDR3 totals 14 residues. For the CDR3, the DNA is TGTGCCAGCAGCGTTGACAGGCTTGGAAACACCATATATTTT. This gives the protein CASSVDRLGNTIYF.

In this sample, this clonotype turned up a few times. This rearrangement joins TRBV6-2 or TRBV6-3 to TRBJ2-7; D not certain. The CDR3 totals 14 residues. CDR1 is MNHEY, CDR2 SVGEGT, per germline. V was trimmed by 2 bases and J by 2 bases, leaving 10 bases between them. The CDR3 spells CASSYTIGPYEQYV. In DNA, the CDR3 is TGTGCCAGCAGTTACACCATAGGTCCCTACGAGCAGTACGTC.

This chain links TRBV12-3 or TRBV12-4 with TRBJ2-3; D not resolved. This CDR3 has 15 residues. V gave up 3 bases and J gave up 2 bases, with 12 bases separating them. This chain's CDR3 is CASSLVAVNTDTQYF. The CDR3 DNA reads TGTGCCAGCAGTTTGGTGGCGGTAAACACAGATACGCAGTATTTT.

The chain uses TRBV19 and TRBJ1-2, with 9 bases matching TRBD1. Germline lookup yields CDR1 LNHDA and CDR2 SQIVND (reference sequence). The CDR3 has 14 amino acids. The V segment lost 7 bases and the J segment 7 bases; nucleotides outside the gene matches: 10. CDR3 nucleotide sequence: TGTGCCAGTACTCTATTTGGGACAGGGAGTGGCTACACCTTC. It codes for CASTLFGTGSGYTF.

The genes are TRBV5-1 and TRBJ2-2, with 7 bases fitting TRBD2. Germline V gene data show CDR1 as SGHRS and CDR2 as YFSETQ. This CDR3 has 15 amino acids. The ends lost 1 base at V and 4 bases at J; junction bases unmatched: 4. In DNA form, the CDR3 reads TGCGCCAGCAGCTTGACGGCGGGGGTCACCGGGGAGCTGTTTTTT. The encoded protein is CASSLTAGVTGELFF.

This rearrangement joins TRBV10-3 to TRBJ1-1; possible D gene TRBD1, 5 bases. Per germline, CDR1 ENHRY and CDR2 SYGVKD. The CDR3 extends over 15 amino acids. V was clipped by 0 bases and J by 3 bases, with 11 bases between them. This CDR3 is CAISESGLGDTEAFF. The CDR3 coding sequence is TGTGCCATCAGTGAGTCGGGACTTGGTGACACTGAAGCTTTCTTT.

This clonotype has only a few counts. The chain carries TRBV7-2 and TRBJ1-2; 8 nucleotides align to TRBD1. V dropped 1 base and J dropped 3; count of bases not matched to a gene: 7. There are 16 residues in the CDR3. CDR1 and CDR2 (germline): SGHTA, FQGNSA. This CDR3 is CASSLVGTGSYYGYTF. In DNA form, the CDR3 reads TGTGCCAGCAGCTTAGTAGGGACAGGCAGTTACTATGGCTACACCTTC. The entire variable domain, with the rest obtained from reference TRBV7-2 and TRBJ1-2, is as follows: GAGVSQSPSNKVTEKGKDVELRCDPISGHTALYWYRQSLGQGLEFLIYFQGNSAPDKSGLPSDRFSAERTGGSVSTLTIQRTQQEDSAVYLCASSLVGTGSYYGYTFGSGTRLTVV.

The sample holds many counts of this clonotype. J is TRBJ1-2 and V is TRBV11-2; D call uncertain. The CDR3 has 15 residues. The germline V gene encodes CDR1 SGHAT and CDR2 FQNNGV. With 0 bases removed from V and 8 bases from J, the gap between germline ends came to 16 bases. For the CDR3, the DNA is TGTGCCAGCAGCTTAGAGGGTTCGGCAGTGGGAGGCTACACCTTC. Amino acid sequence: CASSLEGSAVGGYTF.

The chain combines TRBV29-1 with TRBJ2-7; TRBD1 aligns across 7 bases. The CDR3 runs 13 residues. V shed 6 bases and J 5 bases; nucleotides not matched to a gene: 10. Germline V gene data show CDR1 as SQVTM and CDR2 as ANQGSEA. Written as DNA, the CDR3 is TGCAGCGTCGAGGGGGACAGCCTTAACGAGCAGTACTTC. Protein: CSVEGDSLNEQYF.

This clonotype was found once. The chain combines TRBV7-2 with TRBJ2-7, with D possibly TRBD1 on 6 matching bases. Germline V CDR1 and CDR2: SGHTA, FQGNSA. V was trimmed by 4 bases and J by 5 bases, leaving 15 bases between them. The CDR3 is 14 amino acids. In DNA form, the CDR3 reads TGTGCCAGCAGCTATTGGGGGCAGGGCGACGAGCAGTACTTC. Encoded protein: CASSYWGQGDEQYF.

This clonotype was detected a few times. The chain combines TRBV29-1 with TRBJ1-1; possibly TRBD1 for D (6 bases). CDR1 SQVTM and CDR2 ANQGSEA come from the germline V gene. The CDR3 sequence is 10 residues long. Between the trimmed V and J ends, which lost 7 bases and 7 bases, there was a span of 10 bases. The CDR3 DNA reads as TGCAGCGCAGGGGACGGTGAAGCTTTCTTT. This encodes CSAGDGEAFF. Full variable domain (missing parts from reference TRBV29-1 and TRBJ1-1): SAVISQKPSRDICQRGTSLTIQCQVDSQVTMMFWYRQQPGQSLTLIATANQGSEATYESGFVIDKFPISRPNLTFSTLTVSNMSPEDSSIYLCSAGDGEAFFGQGTRLTVV.

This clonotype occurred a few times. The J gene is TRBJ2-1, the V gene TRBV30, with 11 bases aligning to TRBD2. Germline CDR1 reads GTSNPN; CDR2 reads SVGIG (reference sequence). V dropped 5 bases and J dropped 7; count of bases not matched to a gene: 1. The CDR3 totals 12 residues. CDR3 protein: CAWGTSGNEQFF. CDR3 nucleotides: TGTGCCTGGGGGACTAGCGGTAATGAGCAGTTCTTC. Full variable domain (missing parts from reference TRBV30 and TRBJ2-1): SQTIHQWPATLVQPVGSPLSLECTVEGTSNPNLYWYRQAAGRGLQLLFYSVGIGQISSEVPQNLSASRPQDRQFILSSKKLLLSDSGFYLCAWGTSGNEQFFGPGTRLTVL.

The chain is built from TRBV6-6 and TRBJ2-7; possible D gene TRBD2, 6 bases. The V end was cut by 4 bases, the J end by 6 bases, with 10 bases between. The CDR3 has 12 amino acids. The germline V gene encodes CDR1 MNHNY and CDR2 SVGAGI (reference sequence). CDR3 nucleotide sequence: TGTGCCAGCAGTTCGACTAGTTTCGAGCAGTACGTC. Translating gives CASSSTSFEQYV.

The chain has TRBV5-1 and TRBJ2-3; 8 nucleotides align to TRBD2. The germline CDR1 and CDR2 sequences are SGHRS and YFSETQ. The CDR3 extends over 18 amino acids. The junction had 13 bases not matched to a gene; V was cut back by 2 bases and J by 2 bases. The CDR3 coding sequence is TGCGCCAGCAGCTTTACCGCGGGAGGAACCTACCTCACAGATACGCAGTATTTT. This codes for CASSFTAGGTYLTDTQYF.